Reported below is one T cell receptor (beta chain). This clonotype was found many times. Its antigen remains unidentified. Base qualities are not at hand, and no much larger clone is one base apart. The sample is drawn from a study of blood T cells in healthy people across ages (dated by TCRdb to between 2015 and 2017). Study-wide context: In model experiments, template switching captured roughly one uniquely barcoded TCR beta cDNA molecule for every two T cells. To track age-related changes in TCR beta repertoire diversity, the study relied on deep sequencing normalized with unique cDNA molecular identifiers. Four age groups were formed from the donors: young (average about 15 years), middle-aged (approximately 42), aged (more than 55) and long-lived (less than 85). To avoid experimental bias, donors of different ages were spread randomly across the sequencing lanes. For two donors (one aged 18 to 30 and one aged 80 or older), the study analyzed two additional independent replicas of 1 million unique cDNA reads from the same blood draw.

Results and caveats for the whole study, not just this receptor: Estimates of total diversity from one million sequenced T cells were regarded as lower bounds and underestimates. The CMV infection status of donors was not known, potentially confounding age-related changes in expanded clonotypes. Bulk unsorted PBMC profiling prevented conclusive comparison of naive and antigen-experienced compartments. As age increased, observed TCR beta diversity per million T cells dropped in a roughly linear way, and a significant reduction was already evident by age 40. The percentage of naive T cells measured by flow cytometry correlated strongly with observed TCR beta diversity. Compared with the aged group, the long-lived group had more naive CD4+ T cells, fewer expanded clones and increased TCR diversity, suggesting age selection.

To prepare the library, 5' RACE was applied. Reads for this sample came from an Illumina HiSeq 2500. The second PCR ran for about 6 to 11 cycles and used a J-beta primer mix along with a sample-barcoded 5' primer. Each TCR beta cDNA molecule received a unique molecular identifier from a template-switch 5' adaptor carrying 12 random nucleotides. At least 3 million CDR3-containing paired-end reads were obtained from each sample. First-strand cDNA synthesis was performed from all RNA using the Mint cDNA synthesis kit, with priming by a TRBC-specific oligonucleotide. Following uracil-DNA glycosylase treatment, all cDNA underwent a first 18-cycle PCR with the universal primers M1SS and BC2_uni_R. As for the original processing: For normalization, 1 million high-quality reads, each with a distinct molecular identifier, were randomly selected from each sample. Reads sharing molecular identifiers were discarded rather than binned into consensus sequences. MiTCR, set to a Q25 quality threshold and the strictest error-elimination algorithm, was used for CDR3 identification, clonotype clustering and error correction. A nonparametric unseen species model with Euler transformation was used to estimate a lower bound on total TCR beta diversity. Using fastp trimming at Q25 and MiXCR clonotype assembly, TCRdb reanalyzed the public sequencing data and kept in-frame beta chains. Rows with one shared CDR3 protein collapse into an entry with the most common genes and DNA. TCRdb, not the authors, supplied the V and J calls. The sample table records 660,000 or so distinct CDR3 sequences; around three fifths of these occur just once. The top ten clonotypes cover roughly 34% of the sample.

The donors were 40 or so Caucasian individuals from Russia, aged roughly 6 to 100 years, who were systemically healthy. Roughly 10 milliliters of peripheral blood were collected from each donor into EDTA-treated Vacutainer tubes. Ficoll-Paque density-gradient centrifugation was used to isolate PBMCs, with at least 6.5 million per sample. Total RNA, at least 5.5 micrograms per sample, was extracted from PBMCs with Trizol reagent. The percentages of naive CD45RAhigh/CD27high T cells were determined by flow cytometry on a PBMC aliquot from every donor. Trimming removed 6 bases from V and 4 bases from J, leaving 13 bases between the germline ends. The CDR1 and CDR2 encoded by the germline V gene are SQVTM and ANQGSEA. Spanning cysteine to phenylalanine, the CDR3 consists of 12 amino acids. Of all the DNA, just the CDR3 is kept, 36 bases in frame from base 1.

The specimen was blood. The sequence was collected from a man aged 60-69 years in good health. The chain joins TRBV29-1 to TRBJ2-7; D gene: possibly TRBD1, on 6 matching bases. The nucleotide sequence is given as TGCAGCGTGGGGACACCAACTTACGAGCAGTACTTC. Translated, this gives CSVGTPTYEQYF.